This TCR beta chain was identified in a study of blood T cell repertoires in COVID-19. Study information: Both acute and convalescent COVID-19 samples were obtained from the United States, Italy and Spain. T cells, B-cell-depleted T cells, or PBMCs provided the cDNA or gDNA that served as material.

This table comes from immunoSEQ multiplex PCR, and its TCRdb copy is limited to in-frame clones, with some not included. The table records 200,000 to 250,000 clones, 85% to 95% of them present only once. The length of the CDR3 is 14 residues. From germline, CDR1 is SNHLY and CDR2 FYNNEI. Trimming took 1 base from V and 10 from J; bases not matched to a gene: 6. Recruited during active infection, patients (from Seattle) were subsequently followed longitudinally. Sample: peripheral blood. The J gene is TRBJ2-1, the V gene TRBV2; TRBD2 aligns across 8 bases. The clonotype was recovered from a young man with COVID-19, enrolled during active disease. The CDR3 DNA reads TGTGCCAGCAGTGAAGTGACTAGCGCGGGAGAGCAGTTCTTC. This codes for CASSEVTSAGEQFF.